This T cell receptor (beta chain) is from a study of response to subunit inactivated influenza vaccine. Broader study findings: With each seasonal influenza vaccination, the authors suggested, few new T cells are recruited.

Note on this clonotype: Antigen specificity is unknown.

The CDR3 sequence is 16 residues long. Germline CDR1 reads SGHTA; CDR2 reads FQGNSA. V lost 1 base, J lost 1 base, and 4 bases stayed unmatched. TCRdb fed the RT-PCR reads into MiXCR, producing one record per CDR3 protein. The sample has 400,000 to 550,000 distinct CDR3 sequences, over 25% seen once. The receptor was isolated from a man in his fifties who received an inactivated influenza vaccine. Specimen: CD4+ T cells sorted from PBMCs, collected roughly 5 days after vaccination. This sequence joins TRBV7-2 and TRBJ2-1; 7 bases align to TRBD1. The CDR3 nucleotides are TGTGCCAGCAGCTTAGTCGGGACAGAGTCCTACAATGAGCAGTTCTTC. It yields the protein CASSLVGTESYNEQFF. The full variable domain, its missing parts supplied by reference TRBV7-2 and TRBJ2-1, is GAGVSQSPSNKVTEKGKDVELRCDPISGHTALYWYRQSLGQGLEFLIYFQGNSAPDKSGLPSDRFSAERTGGSVSTLTIQRTQQEDSAVYLCASSLVGTESYNEQFFGPGTRLTVL.